The present T cell receptor (beta chain) was sequenced within a study of blood T cell repertoires in COVID-19. About the study: PBMCs, B-cell-depleted T cells, or T cells provided the cDNA or gDNA that made up the material.

TCRdb's table, derived via immunoSEQ multiplex PCR, lists solely in-frame clones and lacks some. This sample yields around 360,000 clones, of which 87% are seen a single time; 2.5% to 3% belongs to the top ten. The germline CDR1 and CDR2 sequences are SGHVS and FQNEAQ. J was trimmed by 7 bases and V by 2 bases; bases with no gene match: 4. The CDR3 sequence is 14 residues long. All enrollees were roughly 18 to 90 years old and from 24 US areas. Donors of Cohort 3 who recovered were those that had two negative PCRs, clearance, or symptom resolution. The TCR sequence derives from a woman under 40 who had recovered from COVID-19. J is TRBJ1-4 and V is TRBV7-8, with TRBD1 identical over 7 bases. The sample comprised PBMCs or T cells enriched from blood (not recorded which). Here the CDR3 reads CASSLNRGSEKLFF. For the CDR3, the DNA is TGTGCCAGCAGCTTAAACAGGGGAAGTGAAAAACTGTTTTTT. Full variable domain (rest looked up from reference TRBV7-8 and TRBJ1-4): GAGVSQSPRYKVAKRGQDVALRCDPISGHVSLFWYQQALGQGPEFLTYFQNEAQLDKSGLPSDRFFAERPEGSVSTLKIQRTQQEDSAVYLCASSLNRGSEKLFFGSGTQLSVL.